This T cell receptor beta chain was sequenced in a study of Ad26.COV2.S vaccination and SARS-CoV-2 variants. Study details: In the study, Ad26.COV2.S was injected intramuscularly once, or twice 56 days apart. Points from the study as a whole: Spike-specific responses of CD8+ and CD4+ T cells were reported to display substantial breadth after vaccination. It was found that vaccine and placebo recipients had similar non-spike TCR breadth.

Germline trimming cut 0 bases from V and 2 bases from J; bases unmatched to any gene: 11. Germline lookup yields CDR1 LNHDA and CDR2 SQIVND (reference sequence). This CDR3 has 18 amino acids. This clone was picked up one time. What it binds is unknown. As to treatment: roughly 19 received Ad26.COV2.S at low or high dose, single or two shots; 5 received placebo; per-sample allocation not given. Following the first vaccine or placebo injection, samples were taken on day 63. Whoever gave the sample was an adult aged 18-55 years in Boston. Repertoires were generated with immunoSEQ multiplex PCR, while TCRdb's copy carries only in-frame clones and drops some. This table holds about 350,000 clones, around 84% found once.

The chain links TRBV19 to TRBJ2-7; 9 nucleotides line up with TRBD2. The sequence was obtained from a person between 18 and 59 years old who received the Ad26.COV2.S COVID-19 vaccine or a placebo. Source: peripheral blood, taken in a trial of Ad26.COV2.S vaccine versus placebo. CDR3 nucleotide sequence: TGTGCCAGTAGTATAGAAGGATTGGGGACTAGCCGCACCTACGAGCAGTACTTC. Residues: CASSIEGLGTSRTYEQYF.